This T cell receptor beta chain was observed in a study of blood T cell repertoires in COVID-19. Study summary: Acute-phase and convalescent COVID-19 samples originated in the United States, Italy and Spain.

This clone came up once. The CDR3 spans 14 residues. Germline assignment: CDR1 KGHSH and CDR2 LQKENI. V shed 0 bases, J shed 6 bases, and the junction held 2 bases outside the gene matches. Assay used: immunoSEQ multiplex PCR; TCRdb lists only in-frame clones, some missing. Of about 170,000 clones listed, around 78% are singletons. The chain links TRBV18 to TRBJ2-3; 8 bases align to TRBD1. What was sequenced was PBMCs or T cells enriched from blood (not recorded which). The sequence was obtained from a woman in her 50s who had recovered from COVID-19. The CDR3 nucleotides are TGTGCCAGCTCACCACCGCGACAGGGGGATACGCAGTATTTT. This gives the protein CASSPPRQGDTQYF.